A single sample is the source of the 28 T cell receptor beta chains below, sequenced in a study of CD8+ T cells in alopecia areata. cDNA reverse transcribed from extracted RNA served as the sequencing template. Method: immunoSEQ multiplex PCR; TCRdb's copy keeps in-frame clones and lacks some. The table has around 120,000 clones, about 60% seen once; the top ten hold approximately 2.8%. Sequenced sample: CD4+ T cells sorted from blood. Receptors were obtained from a human donor in good health.

The rearrangement links TRBV30 to TRBJ1-1; D not certain. Germline V gene lookup returns CDR1 GTSNPN and CDR2 SVGIG (reference sequence). Deletions cut 1 base from V and 1 base from J, with 7 bases between. This CDR3 contains 13 residues. In nucleotides, the CDR3 is TGTGCCTGGAGTGGGAATTCGAACACTGAAGCTTTCTTT. It translates to CAWSGNSNTEAFF.

This clone was recorded a few times. This rearrangement joins TRBV7-2 to TRBJ1-6; 7 positions agree with TRBD1. The CDR3 runs 19 residues. V shed 5 bases, J shed 9 bases, and the junction held 22 bases outside the gene matches. CDR1 and CDR2 (germline): SGHTA, FQGNSA. DNA of the CDR3: TGTGCCAGCAGCCCCGAGGGGCTACTCGGGACAGACCACCGTTCACCCCTCCACTTT. The encoded protein is CASSPEGLLGTDHRSPLHF.

This chain connects TRBV29-1 to TRBJ2-1; the D gene is possibly TRBD2 (5 bases). CDR3 size: 14 residues. CDR1 is SQVTM and CDR2 is ANQGSEA in the germline V gene. V was pared by 7 bases and J by 4 bases, with 17 bases between. The CDR3 region is CSGRTVLGYNEQFF. The DNA of the CDR3 is TGCAGCGGGAGGACGGTCCTAGGGTACAATGAGCAGTTCTTC.

The chain employs TRBV2 and TRBJ2-3, with unresolved D. V was pared by 4 bases and J by 0 bases, with 5 bases between. The germline gives CDR1 SNHLY, CDR2 FYNNEI. This CDR3 is 13 amino acids long. Here the CDR3 DNA reads TGTGCCAGCAGTGGAGAAAGCACAGATACGCAGTATTTT. Its translation: CASSGESTDTQYF.

J is TRBJ1-2 and V is TRBV29-1; TRBD1 matches 7 bases. J was trimmed by 8 bases and V by 5 bases; bases with no gene match: 8. The CDR3 has 12 amino acids. Germline V lookup: CDR1 SQVTM, CDR2 ANQGSEA. CDR3 sequence reads: CSVPDRVDGYTF. The CDR3 region has the DNA TGCAGCGTTCCCGACAGGGTTGACGGCTACACCTTC.

This clone was seen once. The chain links TRBV25-1 to TRBJ2-3, with no clear D. V shed 6 bases and J shed 4 bases, with 8 bases lying between them. The germline V gene encodes CDR1 MGHDK and CDR2 SYGVNS. CDR3 size: 12 residues. CDR3 residues: CASSPLPDTQYF. In DNA form, the CDR3 reads TGTGCCAGCAGCCCACTCCCAGATACGCAGTATTTT.

This clone was seen a handful of times. The rearrangement links TRBV28 to TRBJ2-2; D unresolved. Trimming removed 0 bases at V and 6 bases at J, with 5 bases between. The CDR3 length is 13 residues. Germline loops: CDR1 MDHEN, CDR2 SYDVKM. Here the CDR3 reads CASSLWGAGELFF. As DNA, the CDR3 is TGTGCCAGCAGTTTATGGGGTGCCGGGGAGCTGTTTTTT. Complete variable domain (other parts from reference TRBV28 and TRBJ2-2): DVKVTQSSRYLVKRTGEKVFLECVQDMDHENMFWYRQDPGLGLRLIYFSYDVKMKEKGDIPEGYSVSREKKERFSLILESASTNQTSMYLCASSLWGAGELFFGEGSRLTVL.

In the case of this clone: This sample includes further DNA sequences coding for the same CDR3. The genes are TRBV29-1 and TRBJ1-2, with 7 bases that match TRBD1. The CDR3 has 12 residues. The germline CDR1 and CDR2 sequences are SQVTM and ANQGSEA. V was clipped by 4 bases and J by 2 bases; unmatched bases: 1. As DNA, the CDR3 is TGCAGCGTTGGGGGACAGAACTATGGCTACACCTTC. It translates to CSVGGQNYGYTF.

J is TRBJ2-2 and V is TRBV2; 11 bases map to TRBD2. The germline gives CDR1 SNHLY, CDR2 FYNNEI. The CDR3 has 16 residues. J lost 6 bases, V lost 6 bases, and 9 bases had no gene match. The CDR3 loop is CASSPSGGPDPGELFF. DNA for the CDR3: TGTGCCAGCAGCCCTAGCGGGGGGCCAGACCCCGGGGAGCTGTTTTTT.

The genes are TRBV11-2 and TRBJ2-5; 11 bases are shared with TRBD2. Trimming removed 2 bases from V and 4 bases from J; junction bases left unmatched: 6. The CDR3 spans 16 residues. Germline loops: CDR1 SGHAT, CDR2 FQNNGV. The CDR3 coding sequence is TGTGCCAGCAGCTTAAGTTCTAGCGGGGGGCGAGAGACCCAGTACTTC. It is translated as CASSLSSSGGRETQYF.

Only a few counts were recorded for this clone. This chain joins TRBV11-2 and TRBJ2-3; TRBD2 agrees at 7 bases. Trimming removed 3 bases from V and 2 bases from J; junction bases left unmatched: 5. CDR3 length: 15 residues. The germline V gene encodes CDR1 SGHAT and CDR2 FQNNGV. The CDR3 nucleotides read TGTGCCAGCAGCTTTGGCGCGGGGGACACAGATACGCAGTATTTT. Amino acid sequence: CASSFGAGDTDTQYF.

The CDR3 sequence is CASSGQGKSIAKNIQYF. The CDR3 DNA sequence: TGTGCCAGCAGCGGACAGGGGAAATCGATAGCCAAAAACATTCAGTACTTC. The J gene is TRBJ2-4, the V gene TRBV5-6; 9 nucleotides match TRBD1. Per germline, CDR1 SGHDT and CDR2 YYEEEE. Losses at the gene ends were 4 bases for V and 0 bases for J; bases not matched to a gene: 8. The CDR3 has 17 amino acids.

This clone was observed once. The gene calls are TRBV30 and TRBJ1-5; 10 positions match TRBD1. Germline lookup yields CDR1 GTSNPN and CDR2 SVGIG (reference sequence). CDR3 length equals 16 residues. The J segment lost 9 bases and the V segment lost 3 bases, leaving 14 bases of the junction unmatched. This CDR3 is CAWSKSGQGGLGPQHF. The CDR3 DNA follows: TGTGCCTGGAGCAAAAGCGGACAGGGGGGACTGGGGCCCCAGCATTTT.

J is TRBJ2-3 and V is TRBV30; D call uncertain. CDR3 length: 10 residues. Germline CDR1 reads GTSNPN; CDR2 reads SVGIG (reference sequence). Trimming cost V 5 bases and J 8 bases, with 8 bases left between them. This chain's CDR3 is CAWLAGTQYF. The CDR3, as DNA: TGTGCCTGGTTAGCAGGTACGCAGTATTTT.

This clone occurred once. This chain's CDR3 is CASGRGGRYEQYF. The DNA for the CDR3 is TGTGCCAGCGGGAGGGGGGGACGCTACGAGCAGTACTTC. This chain joins TRBV2 and TRBJ2-7; D might be TRBD2 (7 bases). Deletions cut 8 bases from V and 3 bases from J, with 14 bases between. The CDR3 loop spans 13 amino acids. Germline lookup yields CDR1 SNHLY and CDR2 FYNNEI. The full variable domain, with the rest looked up from reference TRBV2 and TRBJ2-7, is EPEVTQTPSHQVTQMGQEVILRCVPISNHLYFYWYRQILGQKVEFLVSFYNNEISEKSEIFDDQFSVERPDGSNFTLKIRSTKLEDSAMYFCASGRGGRYEQYFGPGTRLTVT.

This chain connects TRBV14 to TRBJ2-1, with D unresolved. The CDR3 has 14 residues. Looked up from germline, CDR1 is SGHDN and CDR2 is FVKESK. V lost 6 bases to trimming and J lost 0 bases, with 9 bases between them. CDR3 sequence: CASSPTLSYNEQFF. CDR3 in DNA: TGTGCCAGCAGTCCGACTCTCTCCTACAATGAGCAGTTCTTC.

With respect to this clone: The sample contains more than one DNA sequence encoding this CDR3. The chain uses TRBV30 and TRBJ1-5, with D hard to call. Germline V lookup: CDR1 GTSNPN, CDR2 SVGIG (reference sequence). V gave up 0 bases and J gave up 7 bases, with 7 bases separating them. The CDR3 contains 12 residues. CDR3 amino acids: CAWSVPGQPQHF. The CDR3 DNA reads as TGTGCCTGGAGTGTGCCCGGGCAGCCCCAGCATTTT. Full variable domain (outside the CDR3, taken from reference TRBV30 and TRBJ1-5): SQTIHQWPATLVQPVGSPLSLECTVEGTSNPNLYWYRQAAGRGLQLLFYSVGIGQISSEVPQNLSASRPQDRQFILSSKKLLLSDSGFYLCAWSVPGQPQHFGDGTRLSIL.

The chain carries TRBV6-6 and TRBJ2-7, with D perhaps TRBD2 (6 bases). Trimming took off 6 bases at V and 1 base at J, with 16 bases between the two ends. The germline V gene encodes CDR1 MNHNY and CDR2 SVGAGI (reference sequence). The CDR3 has 15 amino acids. The CDR3 loop is CASRIDSTRSYEQYF. The CDR3 coding sequence is TGTGCCAGCAGAATCGACTCGACTAGGTCCTACGAGCAGTACTTC.

The chain links TRBV5-4 to TRBJ1-6; 11 bases are shared with TRBD1. The V and J ends lost 4 bases and 7 bases, in that order; junction bases with no gene match: 7. This CDR3 contains 16 residues. Germline V gene lookup returns CDR1 SGHNT and CDR2 YYREEE (reference sequence). Here the CDR3 reads CASSIGQGAWNSPLHF. CDR3 nucleotide sequence: TGTGCCAGCAGCATTGGACAGGGGGCTTGGAATTCACCCCTCCACTTT.

The genes are TRBV6-5 and TRBJ2-3, with 7 positions matching TRBD2. This CDR3 spans 14 amino acids. Germline loops: CDR1 MNHEY, CDR2 SVGAGI. J gave up 6 bases and V 6 bases, and 9 bases lay outside the gene matches. In DNA form, the CDR3 reads TGTGCCAGCAGGGTACCGGGGGGAGCGGATACGCAGTATTTT. Amino acid sequence: CASRVPGGADTQYF.

The chain uses TRBV30 and TRBJ1-1, with 7 bases aligning to TRBD1. This CDR3 comprises 16 residues. The germline V gene has CDR1 GTSNPN and CDR2 SVGIG (reference sequence). J lost 0 bases, V lost 0 bases, and 7 bases had no gene match. The CDR3 bases are TGTGCCTGGAGTGTACCCCCAGGGACAGTGAACACTGAAGCTTTCTTT. Residues: CAWSVPPGTVNTEAFF.

The chain employs TRBV2 and TRBJ1-1; 8 bases agree with TRBD1. V shed 6 bases and J 1 base; nucleotides not matched to a gene: 7. Germline CDR1 is SNHLY and CDR2 is FYNNEI. The CDR3 is made up of 15 amino acids. The CDR3 sequence is CASREIGQGNTEAFF. The CDR3 nucleotides are TGTGCCAGCAGGGAGATTGGACAGGGGAACACTGAAGCTTTCTTT.

The chain recombines TRBV7-9 with TRBJ2-1; tentatively, D is TRBD2 (5 bases). CDR3 size: 13 residues. V lost 3 bases and J 6 bases, leaving 9 bases between the germline ends. Germline V CDR1 and CDR2: SEHNR, FQNEAQ (reference sequence). This CDR3 is CASSFMAGNEQFF. CDR3 sequence (DNA): TGTGCCAGCAGCTTTATGGCGGGCAATGAGCAGTTCTTC.

This chain links TRBV29-1 with TRBJ2-5; a possible D gene is TRBD2 (7 bases). Germline lookup yields CDR1 SQVTM and CDR2 ANQGSEA. The CDR3 runs to 14 residues. V was clipped by 6 bases and J by 7 bases, with 21 bases between them. CDR3: CSVPWGGGPGTQYF. The CDR3 DNA follows: TGCAGCGTCCCCTGGGGCGGGGGCCCGGGGACCCAGTACTTC.

The chain recombines TRBV2 with TRBJ2-5; 10 bases are shared with TRBD2. This CDR3 comprises 15 residues. Germline CDR1 and CDR2: SNHLY and FYNNEI. V lost 11 bases and J lost 1; bases outside the gene matches: 10. The CDR3 bases are TGTGCCCCCCAGGAGGCTAGCGGGGGCCAAGAGACCCAGTACTTC. Protein sequence: CAPQEASGGQETQYF.

The CDR3 sequence: CASSLRGTSGPTDTQYF. The CDR3 DNA is TGTGCCAGCAGCCTCCGAGGGACTAGCGGGCCCACAGATACGCAGTATTTT. The chain has TRBV9 and TRBJ2-3, with TRBD2 matching over 12 bases. Germline CDR1 and CDR2: SGDLS and YYNGEE. V shed 4 bases and J 2 bases; nucleotides not matched to a gene: 8. This CDR3 is built from 17 residues.

This clone was seen only once. V and J are TRBV30 and TRBJ1-1; a possible D gene is TRBD1 (5 bases). CDR3 length: 14 amino acids. Trimming left V 4 bases short and J 2 bases short, with 14 bases between. Germline V lookup: CDR1 GTSNPN, CDR2 SVGIG (reference sequence). For the CDR3, the DNA is TGTGCCTGGACCATAGGGGACTTCAACACTGAAGCTTTCTTT. Translation: CAWTIGDFNTEAFF.

The DNA of the CDR3 is TGTGCCAGCAGTCCAGTATGGGTCGGCACCGGGGAGCTGTTTTTT. Protein sequence: CASSPVWVGTGELFF. The chain uses TRBV6-5 and TRBJ2-2; the D is unclear. Germline lookup yields CDR1 MNHEY and CDR2 SVGAGI. Trimming pared 5 bases from V and 4 bases from J, leaving 14 bases between. The CDR3 is made up of 15 amino acids.